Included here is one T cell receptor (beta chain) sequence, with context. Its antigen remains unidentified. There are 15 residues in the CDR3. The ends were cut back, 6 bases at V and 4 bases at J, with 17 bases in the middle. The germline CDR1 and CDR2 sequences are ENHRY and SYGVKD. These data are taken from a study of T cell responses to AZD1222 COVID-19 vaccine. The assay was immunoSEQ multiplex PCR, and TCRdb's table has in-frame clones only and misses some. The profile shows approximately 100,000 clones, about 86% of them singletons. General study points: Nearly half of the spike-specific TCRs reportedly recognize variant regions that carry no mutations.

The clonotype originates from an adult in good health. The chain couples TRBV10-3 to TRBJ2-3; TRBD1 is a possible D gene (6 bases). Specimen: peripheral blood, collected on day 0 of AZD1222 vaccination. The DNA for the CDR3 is TGTGCCATCAGGGAAAATCGGACAGAGGCAGATACGCAGTATTTT. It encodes CAIRENRTEADTQYF.